This entry describes one TCR beta chain. Sequencing was performed with immunoSEQ multiplex PCR; in TCRdb, only in-frame clones are kept and a portion is missing. This table has about 41,000 clones, roughly 80% appearing once. Patients all relapsed after autologous stem cell transplantation, and there was variation in brentuximab vedotin exposure. This CDR3 spans 19 amino acids. The germline V gene has CDR1 SGHRS and CDR2 YFSETQ. J lost 0 bases, V lost 6 bases, and 16 bases had no gene match. The data were taken from a study of PD-1 blockade in classical Hodgkin lymphoma. The V and J genes are TRBV5-1 and TRBJ2-3; 10 nucleotides line up with TRBD2. The origin of this receptor is a human donor with classical Hodgkin lymphoma. The source material was peripheral blood mononuclear cells (PBMCs), sampled at baseline. CDR3: CASTLVPQRGGTSTDTQYF. The CDR3 coding sequence is TGCGCCAGCACCCTGGTTCCCCAGCGGGGGGGCACTAGCACAGATACGCAGTATTTT.